These T cell receptor beta chains were read from a single sample in a study of T-cell reconstitution after alpha-beta-depleted transplantation in children. One entry per CDR3 protein results from TCRdb running MiXCR on the PCR reads. The table includes approximately 88,000 distinct CDR3 sequences, 12% detected once. The sample consisted of PBMCs from the stem cell graft donor, taken from the stem cell graft. All receptors come from a human donor who donated a stem cell graft to a child with inherited bone marrow failure. CDR3s include the opening cysteine and the closing phenylalanine or tryptophan. The order of the fields is CDR3 protein, CDR3 length, V gene, D gene. The D gene is left open where the match is weak.

CDR3 protein: CASSTPGQAYNEQFF
CDR3 length: 15
V gene: TRBV7-9
D gene: TRBD1

CDR3 protein: CASSLDSGNTIYF
CDR3 length: 13
V gene: TRBV12-3/TRBV12-4
D gene: -

CDR3 protein: CASSQGSGAIEQFF
CDR3 length: 14
V gene: TRBV3-1
D gene: -

CDR3 protein: CASSLRDRALDEQFF
CDR3 length: 15
V gene: TRBV5-1
D gene: TRBD1

CDR3 protein: CASQGATNEKLFF
CDR3 length: 13
V gene: TRBV7-9
D gene: -

CDR3 protein: CASSLAQQGQGFYQPQHF
CDR3 length: 18
V gene: TRBV7-2
D gene: TRBD1

CDR3 protein: CASSQPEAGAGGELFF
CDR3 length: 16
V gene: TRBV4-3
D gene: -

CDR3 protein: CASISDRDSYNEQFF
CDR3 length: 15
V gene: TRBV28
D gene: TRBD1

CDR3 protein: CASSLTTGISYEQYF
CDR3 length: 15
V gene: TRBV11-1
D gene: TRBD1

CDR3 protein: CASSLGAGDTGELFF
CDR3 length: 15
V gene: TRBV7-2
D gene: TRBD2

CDR3 protein: CASNLGQGAYSPLHF
CDR3 length: 15
V gene: TRBV12-3/TRBV12-4
D gene: TRBD1

CDR3 protein: CASSRSGGDGNQPQHF
CDR3 length: 16
V gene: TRBV18
D gene: TRBD1

CDR3 protein: CAWSGQGVSPYEQYF
CDR3 length: 15
V gene: TRBV30
D gene: TRBD1

CDR3 protein: CASSLSEMSGNTIYF
CDR3 length: 15
V gene: TRBV5-1
D gene: -

CDR3 protein: CASSLNQFISANTGELFF
CDR3 length: 18
V gene: TRBV5-1
D gene: -

CDR3 protein: CASSQLAGGSNEQFF
CDR3 length: 15
V gene: TRBV4-3
D gene: TRBD2

CDR3 protein: CASGSSGSPGELFF
CDR3 length: 14
V gene: TRBV4-2
D gene: TRBD2

CDR3 protein: CASSLTGGDLEQYF
CDR3 length: 14
V gene: TRBV7-6
D gene: TRBD1

CDR3 protein: CASSPGTGLDYGYTF
CDR3 length: 15
V gene: TRBV18
D gene: TRBD1

CDR3 protein: CASSLLSSREQFF
CDR3 length: 13
V gene: TRBV4-3
D gene: -

CDR3 protein: CASSFAAGNEQYF
CDR3 length: 13
V gene: TRBV7-2
D gene: -